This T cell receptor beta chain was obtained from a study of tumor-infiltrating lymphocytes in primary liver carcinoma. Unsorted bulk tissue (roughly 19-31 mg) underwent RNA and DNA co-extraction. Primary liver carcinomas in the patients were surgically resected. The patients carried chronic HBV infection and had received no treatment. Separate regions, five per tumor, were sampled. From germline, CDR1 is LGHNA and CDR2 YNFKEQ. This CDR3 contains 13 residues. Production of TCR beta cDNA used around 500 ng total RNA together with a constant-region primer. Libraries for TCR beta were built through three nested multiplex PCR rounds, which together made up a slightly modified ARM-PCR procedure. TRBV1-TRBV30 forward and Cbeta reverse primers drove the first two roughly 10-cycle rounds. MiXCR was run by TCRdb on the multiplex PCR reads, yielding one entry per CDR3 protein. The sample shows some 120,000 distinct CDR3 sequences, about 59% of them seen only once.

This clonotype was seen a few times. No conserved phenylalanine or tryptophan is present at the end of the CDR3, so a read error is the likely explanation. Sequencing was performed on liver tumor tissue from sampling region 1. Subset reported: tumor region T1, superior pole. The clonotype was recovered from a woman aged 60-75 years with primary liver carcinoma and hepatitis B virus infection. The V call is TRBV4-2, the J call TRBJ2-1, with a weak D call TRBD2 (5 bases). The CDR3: CAGSTSSYNEQFL. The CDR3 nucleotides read TGTGCCGGCAGTACTAGCTCCTACAATGAGCAGTTCCTC.